Listed here are 14 T cell receptor beta chains from one sample, sequenced in a study of blood T cell repertoires in COVID-19. Some clones are missing from TCRdb's copy, which holds only in-frame ones; the method was immunoSEQ multiplex PCR. The sample yields 350,000 to 450,000 clones, 80% to 90% seen once. The sequenced sample was peripheral blood. Receptors were obtained from an older woman with COVID-19, enrolled during active disease.

This chain uses TRBV7-3 with TRBJ2-5; D remains ambiguous. Germline CDR1 and CDR2: SGHTA and FQGTGA. There are 16 residues in the CDR3. The ends were cut back, 0 bases at V and 1 base at J, with 12 bases in the middle. CDR3: CASSLTSTEIQETQYF. Here the CDR3 DNA reads TGTGCCAGCAGCTTAACGAGTACAGAGATCCAAGAGACCCAGTACTTC.

This chain joins TRBV5-1 and TRBJ2-1, with 11 positions matching TRBD2. The CDR3 spans 16 residues. The germline V gene has CDR1 SGHRS and CDR2 YFSETQ. Trimming cost V 6 bases and J 2 bases; bases outside gene matches: 7. The CDR3 bases are TGCGCCAGCAAACTCGTAGCGGGGGGGGCCTACAATGAGCAGTTCTTC. Residues: CASKLVAGGAYNEQFF.

V gene TRBV7-3 combines with J gene TRBJ1-1; D might be TRBD1 (5 bases). Per the germline V gene, CDR1 is SGHTA and CDR2 is FQGTGA. The V end was cut by 5 bases, the J end by 1 base, with 8 bases between. This CDR3 is built from 13 residues. The CDR3 protein is CASSQTGNTEAFF. The CDR3 coding sequence is TGTGCCAGCAGCCAAACAGGGAACACTGAAGCTTTCTTT.

A few counts support this clone. The chain combines TRBV27 with TRBJ1-2; D is unresolved. Germline loops: CDR1 MNHEY, CDR2 SMNVEV (reference sequence). Trimming left V 9 bases short and J 0 bases short, with 8 bases between. CDR3 length equals 12 residues. The chain's CDR3 is CASKSPNYGYTF. CDR3 in DNA: TGTGCCAGTAAGAGTCCTAACTATGGCTACACCTTC.

CDR3 nucleotides: TGTGCCAGCAGCTTAGCATGGGGGGGTTATACGCAGTATTTT. Encoded protein: CASSLAWGGYTQYF. The chain recombines TRBV7-8 with TRBJ2-3; 7 nucleotides align to TRBD2. Per germline, CDR1 SGHVS and CDR2 FQNEAQ. V shed 0 bases, J shed 7 bases, and the junction held 4 bases outside the gene matches. CDR3 length equals 14 residues.

The chain uses TRBV5-1 and TRBJ1-2; no clear D. CDR1 is SGHRS, CDR2 YFSETQ, per germline. This CDR3 region has 14 residues. The V end was cut by 4 bases, the J end by 6 bases, with 16 bases between. The DNA for the CDR3 is TGCGCCAGCAGCGGATCCGGGGTGAGAAATGGCTACACCTTC. Amino acid sequence: CASSGSGVRNGYTF.

In DNA form, the CDR3 reads TGTGCAAGTCGCGGGGGCAAAACAGACTCTGGGGCCAACGTCCTGACTTTC. Its translation: CASRGGKTDSGANVLTF. The gene calls are TRBV12-2 and TRBJ2-6; the DNA was not used to check the table's D call, TRBD1. TRBV12-2 is classified as a pseudogene. The CDR3 is 17 amino acids.

This clone was observed a single time. The V and J genes are TRBV5-1 and TRBJ1-3, with D hard to call. The CDR3 runs to 14 residues. V was clipped by 4 bases and J by 2 bases, with 10 bases between them. The germline CDR1 and CDR2 sequences are SGHRS and YFSETQ. The CDR3 DNA reads TGCGCCAGCAGCCGCGAAGTGGCTGGAAACACCATATATTTT. Its protein product is CASSREVAGNTIYF.

This chain links TRBV6-5 with TRBJ1-1; the match to TRBD1 covers 7 bases. V lost 7 bases and J lost 8; bases outside the gene matches: 10. This CDR3 has 13 amino acids. The germline V gene has CDR1 MNHEY and CDR2 SVGAGI. The CDR3 DNA reads TGTGCCAGCACTCCATTTGGGACAGAAGAAGCTTTCTTT. Protein sequence: CASTPFGTEEAFF.

The rearrangement uses TRBV5-1 and TRBJ1-2, with TRBD1 matching over 8 bases. This CDR3 comprises 14 residues. The J segment lost 7 bases and the V segment lost 2 bases, leaving 7 bases of the junction unmatched. CDR1 is SGHRS, CDR2 YFSETQ, per germline. CDR3 amino acids: CASSFQTGESGYTF. CDR3 DNA sequence: TGCGCCAGCAGCTTTCAGACAGGGGAGTCTGGCTACACCTTC.

This rearrangement joins TRBV28 to TRBJ2-7; TRBD1 might be the D (5 bases). The CDR3 extends over 14 amino acids. V lost 4 bases, J lost 5 bases, and 15 bases lay in between. The V gene's germline CDR1 is MDHEN and CDR2 SYDVKM. The CDR3 bases are TGTGCCAGCAGTTCGCCCAGGGAAGGCGACGAGCAGTACTTC. Its translation: CASSSPREGDEQYF. The full variable domain, completed using reference TRBV28 and TRBJ2-7, is DVKVTQSSRYLVKRTGEKVFLECVQDMDHENMFWYRQDPGLGLRLIYFSYDVKMKEKGDIPEGYSVSREKKERFSLILESASTNQTSMYLCASSSPREGDEQYFGPGTRLTVT.

Turning to this clone: Other DNA sequences in this specimen translate into the identical CDR3. V gene TRBV2 combines with J gene TRBJ1-1; a possible D gene is TRBD1 (5 bases). This CDR3 contains 13 residues. Trimming cost V 6 bases and J 0 bases, with 8 bases left between them. Germline loops: CDR1 SNHLY, CDR2 FYNNEI. CDR3 bases: TGTGCCAGCAGCCGACAGATGAACACTGAAGCTTTCTTT. This sequence encodes CASSRQMNTEAFF.

The chain employs TRBV5-1 and TRBJ2-7; 8 bases agree with TRBD1. The CDR3 is 13 amino acids. V lost 4 bases to trimming and J lost 6 bases; unmatched junction nucleotides: 6. Per germline, CDR1 SGHRS and CDR2 YFSETQ. The CDR3 DNA follows: TGCGCCAGCAGCAACAAGGACAGGGTCGAGCAGTACTTC. Protein: CASSNKDRVEQYF.

This clone was picked up a small number of times. The chain uses TRBV9 and TRBJ1-2; 7 nucleotides agree with TRBD1. This CDR3 is built from 14 residues. V trimming: 3 bases; J trimming: 4 bases; junction bases outside the gene matches: 6. Germline V CDR1 and CDR2: SGDLS, YYNGEE. CDR3 DNA: TGTGCCAGCAGCGCCCACACAGGGGTCTATGGCTACACCTTC. As protein: CASSAHTGVYGYTF.